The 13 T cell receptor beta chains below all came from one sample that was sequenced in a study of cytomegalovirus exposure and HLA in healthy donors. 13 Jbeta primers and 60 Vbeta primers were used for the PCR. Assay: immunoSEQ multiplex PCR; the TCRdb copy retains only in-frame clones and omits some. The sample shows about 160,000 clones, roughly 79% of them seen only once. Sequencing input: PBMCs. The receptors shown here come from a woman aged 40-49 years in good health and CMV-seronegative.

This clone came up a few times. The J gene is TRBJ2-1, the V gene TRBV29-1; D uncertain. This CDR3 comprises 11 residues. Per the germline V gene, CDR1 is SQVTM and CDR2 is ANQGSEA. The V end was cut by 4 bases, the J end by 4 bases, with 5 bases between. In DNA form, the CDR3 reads TGCAGCGTTGTAGTGTACAATGAGCAGTTCTTC. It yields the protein CSVVVYNEQFF.

CDR3: CASATTGGAINEQFF. In nucleotides, the CDR3 is TGTGCCAGCGCAACGACAGGGGGCGCGATCAATGAGCAGTTCTTC. The chain uses TRBV2 and TRBJ2-1; TRBD1 aligns across 10 bases. The CDR3 extends over 15 amino acids. Germline V gives CDR1 SNHLY, CDR2 FYNNEI. J gave up 6 bases and V 8 bases, and 10 bases lay outside the gene matches.

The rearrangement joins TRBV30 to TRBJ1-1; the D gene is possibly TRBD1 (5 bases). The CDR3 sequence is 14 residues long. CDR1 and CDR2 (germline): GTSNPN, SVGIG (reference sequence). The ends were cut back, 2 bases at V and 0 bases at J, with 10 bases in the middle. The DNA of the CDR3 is TGTGCCTGGAGTCGCGGGACGGTGAACACTGAAGCTTTCTTT. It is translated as CAWSRGTVNTEAFF.

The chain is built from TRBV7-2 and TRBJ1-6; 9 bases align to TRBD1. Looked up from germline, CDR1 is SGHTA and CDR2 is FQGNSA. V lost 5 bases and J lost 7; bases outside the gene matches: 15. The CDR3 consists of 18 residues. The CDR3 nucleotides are TGTGCCAGCAGCACACCGGGACAGGGAGACCTAAAGAATTCACCCCTCCACTTT. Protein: CASSTPGQGDLKNSPLHF. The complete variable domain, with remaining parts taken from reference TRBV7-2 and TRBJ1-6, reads GAGVSQSPSNKVTEKGKDVELRCDPISGHTALYWYRQSLGQGLEFLIYFQGNSAPDKSGLPSDRFSAERTGGSVSTLTIQRTQQEDSAVYLCASSTPGQGDLKNSPLHFGNGTRLTVT.

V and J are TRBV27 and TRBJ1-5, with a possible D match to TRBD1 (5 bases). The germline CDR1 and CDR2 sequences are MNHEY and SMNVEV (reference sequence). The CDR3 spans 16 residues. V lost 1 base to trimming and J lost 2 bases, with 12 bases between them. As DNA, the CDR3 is TGTGCCAGCAGTTTATACGGAGGGGCTGGCAATCAGCCCCAGCATTTT. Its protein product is CASSLYGGAGNQPQHF.

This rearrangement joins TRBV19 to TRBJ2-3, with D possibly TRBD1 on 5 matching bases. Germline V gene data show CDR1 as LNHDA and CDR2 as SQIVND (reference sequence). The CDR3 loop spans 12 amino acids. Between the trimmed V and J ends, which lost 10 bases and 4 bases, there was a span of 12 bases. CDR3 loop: CATKGKADTQYF. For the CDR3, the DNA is TGTGCCACCAAGGGGAAGGCAGATACGCAGTATTTT.

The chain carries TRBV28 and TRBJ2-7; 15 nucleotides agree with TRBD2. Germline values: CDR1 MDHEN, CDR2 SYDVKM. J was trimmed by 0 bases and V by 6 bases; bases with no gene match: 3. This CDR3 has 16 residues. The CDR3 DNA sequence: TGTGCCAGCAGCGGACTAGCGGGAGGGCTCTCCTACGAGCAGTACTTC. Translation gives CASSGLAGGLSYEQYF.

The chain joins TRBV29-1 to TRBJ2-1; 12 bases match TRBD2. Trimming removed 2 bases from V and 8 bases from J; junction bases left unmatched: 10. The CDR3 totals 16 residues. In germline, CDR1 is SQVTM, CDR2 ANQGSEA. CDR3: CSVETGASGRVHEQFF. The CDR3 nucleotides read TGCAGCGTTGAAACGGGAGCTAGCGGGAGGGTCCATGAGCAGTTCTTC.

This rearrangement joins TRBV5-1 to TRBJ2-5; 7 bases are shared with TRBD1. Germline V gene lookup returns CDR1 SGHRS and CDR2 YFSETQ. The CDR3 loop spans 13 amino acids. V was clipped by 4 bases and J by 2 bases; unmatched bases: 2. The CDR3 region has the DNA TGCGCCAGCAGCCCGGGACAGCAAGAGACCCAGTACTTC. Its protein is CASSPGQQETQYF.

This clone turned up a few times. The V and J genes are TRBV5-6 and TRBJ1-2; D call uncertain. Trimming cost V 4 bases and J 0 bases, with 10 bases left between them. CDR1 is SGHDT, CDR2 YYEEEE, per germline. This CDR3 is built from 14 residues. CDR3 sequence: CASSRMSANYGYTF. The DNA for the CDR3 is TGTGCCAGCAGCCGTATGTCTGCTAACTATGGCTACACCTTC.

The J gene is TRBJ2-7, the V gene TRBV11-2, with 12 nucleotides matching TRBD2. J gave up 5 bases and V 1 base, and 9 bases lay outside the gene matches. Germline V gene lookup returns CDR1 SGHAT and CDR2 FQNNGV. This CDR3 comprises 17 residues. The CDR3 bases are TGTGCCAGCAGCTTAGGACTAGCGGGAGTCAATTGGGACGAGCAGTACTTC. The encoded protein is CASSLGLAGVNWDEQYF.

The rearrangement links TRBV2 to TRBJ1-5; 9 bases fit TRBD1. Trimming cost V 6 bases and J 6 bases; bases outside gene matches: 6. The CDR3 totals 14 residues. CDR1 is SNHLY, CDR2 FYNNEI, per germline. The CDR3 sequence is CASRQGQGFQPQHF. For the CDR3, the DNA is TGTGCCAGCAGACAGGGACAGGGATTTCAGCCCCAGCATTTT.

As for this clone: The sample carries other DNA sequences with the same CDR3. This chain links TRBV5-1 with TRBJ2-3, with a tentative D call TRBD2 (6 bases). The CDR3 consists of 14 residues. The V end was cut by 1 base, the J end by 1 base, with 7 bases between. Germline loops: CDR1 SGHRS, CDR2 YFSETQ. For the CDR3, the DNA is TGCGCCAGCAGCTTGTCTAGCGGCACAGATACGCAGTATTTT. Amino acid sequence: CASSLSSGTDTQYF. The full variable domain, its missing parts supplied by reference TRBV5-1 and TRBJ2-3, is KAGVTQTPRYLIKTRGQQVTLSCSPISGHRSVSWYQQTPGQGLQFLFEYFSETQRNKGNFPGRFSGRQFSNSRSEMNVSTLELGDSALYLCASSLSSGTDTQYFGPGTRLTVL.